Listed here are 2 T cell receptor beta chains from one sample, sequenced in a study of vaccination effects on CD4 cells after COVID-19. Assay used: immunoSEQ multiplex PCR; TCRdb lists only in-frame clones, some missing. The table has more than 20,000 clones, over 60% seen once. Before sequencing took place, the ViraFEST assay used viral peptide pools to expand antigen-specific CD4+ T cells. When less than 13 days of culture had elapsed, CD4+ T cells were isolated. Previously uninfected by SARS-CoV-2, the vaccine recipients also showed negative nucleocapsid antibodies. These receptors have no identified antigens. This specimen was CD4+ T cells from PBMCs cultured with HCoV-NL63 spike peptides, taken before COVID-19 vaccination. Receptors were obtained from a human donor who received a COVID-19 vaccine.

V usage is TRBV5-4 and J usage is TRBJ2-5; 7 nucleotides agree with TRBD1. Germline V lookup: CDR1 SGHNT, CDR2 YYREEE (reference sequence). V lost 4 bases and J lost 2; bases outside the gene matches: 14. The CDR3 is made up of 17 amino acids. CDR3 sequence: CASSTQTGFSKQETQYF. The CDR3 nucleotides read TGTGCCAGCAGCACACAGACAGGGTTCTCTAAACAAGAGACCCAGTACTTC.

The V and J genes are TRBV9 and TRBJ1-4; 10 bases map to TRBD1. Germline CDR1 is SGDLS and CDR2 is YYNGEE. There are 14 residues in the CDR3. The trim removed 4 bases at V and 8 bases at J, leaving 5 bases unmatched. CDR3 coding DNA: TGTGCCAGCAGCTCCGGGACAGGGGTGGAAAAACTGTTTTTT. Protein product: CASSSGTGVEKLFF.